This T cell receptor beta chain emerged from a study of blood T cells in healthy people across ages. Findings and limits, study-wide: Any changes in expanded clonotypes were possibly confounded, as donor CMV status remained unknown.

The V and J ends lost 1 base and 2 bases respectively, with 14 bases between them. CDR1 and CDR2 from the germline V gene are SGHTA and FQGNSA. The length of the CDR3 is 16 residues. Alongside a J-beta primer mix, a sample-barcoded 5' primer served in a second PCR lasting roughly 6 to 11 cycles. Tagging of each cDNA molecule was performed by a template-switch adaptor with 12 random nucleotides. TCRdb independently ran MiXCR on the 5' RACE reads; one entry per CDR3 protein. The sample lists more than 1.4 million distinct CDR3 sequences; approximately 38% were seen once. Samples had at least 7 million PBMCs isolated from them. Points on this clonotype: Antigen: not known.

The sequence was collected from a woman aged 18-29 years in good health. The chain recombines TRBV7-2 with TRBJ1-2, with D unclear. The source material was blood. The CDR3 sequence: CASSLVWAGGNYGYTF. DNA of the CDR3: TGTGCCAGCAGCTTAGTCTGGGCGGGAGGCAACTATGGCTACACCTTC.